What follows describes a single TCR beta chain. Its antigen is currently unknown. A multiplex PCR was run with 60 Vbeta primers and 13 Jbeta primers. Clones were read by immunoSEQ multiplex PCR, and TCRdb kept only the in-frame ones, dropping some. The table includes about 160,000 clones, 70% to 85% detected once. Germline CDR1 reads PRHDT; CDR2 reads FYEKMQ (reference sequence). V lost 4 bases and J lost 1, with 8 bases in between. The CDR3 is 13 amino acids. The sample belongs to a study of cytomegalovirus exposure and HLA in healthy donors. Notes on the study in general: Highly shared sequence variants in one cluster were likely a sequencing artifact.

Input material: PBMCs. The genes are TRBV13 and TRBJ2-7; D might be TRBD2 (6 bases). This receptor was taken from a middle-aged man in good health and CMV-seronegative. The CDR3, as DNA: TGTGCCAGCAGCTCGGGGGTTTCCTACGAGCAGTACTTC. Its translation is CASSSGVSYEQYF. Full variable domain (missing parts from reference TRBV13 and TRBJ2-7): AAGVIQSPRHLIKEKRETATLKCYPIPRHDTVYWYQQGPGQDPQFLISFYEKMQSDKGSIPDRFSAQQFSDYHSELNMSSLELGDSALYFCASSSGVSYEQYFGPGTRLTVT.